These T cell receptor beta chains were read from a single sample in a study of OX40 agonist ivuxolimab in advanced cancers. TCRdb keeps only in-frame clones here, not all; method: immunoSEQ multiplex PCR. The data show 70,000 or so clones, just over 90% seen once. The specimen was CD4+ or CD8+ T cells sorted from blood, collected in a trial of the OX40 agonist ivuxolimab. These receptors all stem from an adult with an advanced solid tumor such as melanoma, head and neck, liver or kidney cancer. Both conserved end residues are part of each CDR3. The D gene is left open where the match is weak. For some rows the clone size is stated as once, few or many, or as a class when expanded; others skip it.

TRBV9	NA	TRBD2	TRBJ2-1	TGTGCCAGCAGCGTGGATCCCGGGACTATAAACAATGAGCAGTTCTTC	CASSVDPGTINNEQFF
TRBV7-9	NA	NA	TRBJ2-2	TGTGCCAGCAGCAAAAAGGAAGGGAACACCGGGGAGCTGTTTTTT	CASSKKEGNTGELFF
TRBV19	NA	TRBD2	TRBJ2-3	TGTGCCAGTAGTACTCCGGGACTAGCGGCTAGCACAGATACGCAGTATTTT	CASSTPGLAASTDTQYF
TRBV2	NA	TRBD1	TRBJ1-4	TGTGCCAGCAGGAGGACAGGGAGTAATGAAAAACTGTTTTTT	CASRRTGSNEKLFF
TRBV5-1	NA	NA	TRBJ1-1	TGCGCCAGCAGCTTGGAGGCCATTGGGGACACTGAAGCTTTCTTT	CASSLEAIGDTEAFF
TRBV6-5	NA	NA	TRBJ1-1	TGTGCCAGCAGTTCCCAGGGCCTGAACACTGAAGCTTTCTTT	CASSSQGLNTEAFF
TRBV27	NA	NA	TRBJ1-2	TGTGCCAGCAGTTTCTCGGGTAACTATGGCTACACCTTC	CASSFSGNYGYTF
TRBV6-5	NA	TRBD1	TRBJ1-6	TGTGCCAGCAGTTACAGGACAGGGCTTAATAATTCACCCCTCCACTTT	CASSYRTGLNNSPLHF
TRBV6-5	NA	TRBD2	TRBJ2-2	TGTGCCAGCACCTCGACTAGCAACCCCACCGGGGAGCTGTTTTTT	CASTSTSNPTGELFF
TRBV14	NA	NA	TRBJ1-1	TGTGCCAGCAGCCTCCAATTGTTTGGCGCTGAAGCTTTCTTT	CASSLQLFGAEAFF
TRBV5-6	NA	NA	TRBJ1-1	TGTGCCAGCAGCTTGACAGGGTTAGTACAAGCTTTCTTT	CASSLTGLVQAFF
TRBV15	NA	NA	TRBJ2-5	TGTGCCGCCAGCCGCGGGGTCCAGAACCAAGAGACCCAGTACTTC	CAASRGVQNQETQYF
TRBV2	NA	NA	TRBJ2-1	TGTGCCAGCAGTGTGGATTCCCCCTTATACAATGAGCAGTTCTTC	CASSVDSPLYNEQFF
TRBV2	NA	NA	TRBJ2-7	TGTGCCAGCACCCGGGACGTGGGGTACGAGCAGTACTTC	CASTRDVGYEQYF
TRBV19	NA	NA	TRBJ2-7	TGTGCCAGTAGTATCGGGACCTACAACTACGAGCAGTACTTC	CASSIGTYNYEQYF
TRBV7-2	NA	NA	TRBJ1-1	TGTGCCAGCTATACCGAGGTCGGCACAGAAGCTTTCTTT	CASYTEVGTEAFF
TRBV6-6	NA	TRBD1	TRBJ1-2	TGTGCCAGCAGGGAGACAGGGACTAACTATGGCTACACCTTC	CASRETGTNYGYTF
TRBV19	NA	NA	TRBJ1-4	TGTGCCAGTAGTATCCGGGGCCTAAATAATGAAAAACTGTTTTTT	CASSIRGLNNEKLFF
TRBV6-6	once	TRBD2	TRBJ2-7	TGTGCCAGCAGTTATACCCTAGCGGACTACGAGCAGTACTTC	CASSYTLADYEQYF
TRBV9	NA	NA	TRBJ2-2	TGTGCCAGCAGCGTAGCGGGAAACACCGGGGAGCTGTTTTTT	CASSVAGNTGELFF
TRBV21-1	NA	NA	TRBJ2-7	TGTGCCAGCAGCATCGGGGACAGGGGCTACGAGCAGTACTTC	CASSIGDRGYEQYF
TRBV5-1	once	TRBD1	TRBJ2-5	TGCGCCAGCAGCTCCTCCGGGACAGGGGGCATAGAGACCCAGTACTTC	CASSSSGTGGIETQYF
TRBV6-1	few	NA	TRBJ2-1	TGTGCCAGCAGTGAAGGGGTTTTATTTGGCAATGAGCAGTTCTTC	CASSEGVLFGNEQFF
TRBV18	NA	NA	TRBJ1-1	TGTGCCAGCTCACCAAACAGCATGAACACTGAAGCTTTCTTT	CASSPNSMNTEAFF
TRBV28	NA	NA	TRBJ1-5	TGTGCCAGCAGTGGATTGATAGTAAATCAGCCCCAGCATTTT	CASSGLIVNQPQHF
TRBV30	NA	NA	TRBJ2-7	TGTGCCTGGAGGCCGCAGGGCACGCGCGAGCAGTACTTC	CAWRPQGTREQYF
TRBV7-2	NA	NA	TRBJ1-1	TGTGCCAGCAGCTTAAGTCGGACTGAAGCTTTCTTT	CASSLSRTEAFF
TRBV11-2	NA	NA	TRBJ1-2	TGTGCCAGCAGCTCACCTGACAGGTCAGCTAACTATGGCTACACCTTC	CASSSPDRSANYGYTF
TRBV5-6	NA	TRBD1	TRBJ1-4	TGTGCCAGCAGCTTGGCGGCAACAGGGGCGAATGAAAAACTGTTTTTT	CASSLAATGANEKLFF
TRBV6-5	NA	NA	TRBJ2-7	TGTGCCAGCAGTTACTCCCAGGGGTTAGGCTACGAGCAGTACTTC	CASSYSQGLGYEQYF
TRBV19	NA	NA	TRBJ2-3	TGTGCCAGTAGTCCGGGACCTGGCACAGATACGCAGTATTTT	CASSPGPGTDTQYF
TRBV28	NA	NA	TRBJ2-3	TGTGCCAGCATCAAAGGAGGGTCCGCAGATACGCAGTATTTT	CASIKGGSADTQYF
TRBV6-1	once	TRBD2	TRBJ2-5	TGTGCCAGCAATCTTAGCGGGAACCAAGAGACCCAGTACTTC	CASNLSGNQETQYF
TRBV5-1	NA	NA	TRBJ2-3	TGCGCCAGCAGCTTCTTCTTCAGTGGGGGCAGGGACACAGATACGCAGTATTTT	CASSFFFSGGRDTDTQYF
TRBV27	once	TRBD2	TRBJ2-5	TGTGCCAGCAGTTTGATAGCGGGAGGGCAAGAGACCCAGTACTTC	CASSLIAGGQETQYF
TRBV5-1	NA	NA	TRBJ1-2	TGCGCCAGCAGCCCCAGGGCCTCGGGGGGCTACACCTTC	CASSPRASGGYTF
TRBV18	NA	NA	TRBJ2-2	TGTGCCAGCTCACCGCTACCGTCAGGGGTACCCGGGGAGCTGTTTTTT	CASSPLPSGVPGELFF
TRBV19	NA	TRBD1	TRBJ2-3	TGTGCCAGTAGTATGTTCCCCTCACTTCCGGGACAGGGTTGGGCGCAGTATTTT	CASSMFPSLPGQGWAQYF
TRBV19	NA	TRBD1	TRBJ2-5	TGTGCCAGTAGTAACAGGGGAGCGGAGACCCAGTACTTC	CASSNRGAETQYF
TRBV28	once	NA	TRBJ1-4	TGTGCCAGCAGTTTTATCGACAGAACTAATGAAAAACTGTTTTTT	CASSFIDRTNEKLFF
TRBV5-1	NA	NA	TRBJ2-1	TGCGCCAGCAGCCCCGTACTGGATGAGCAGTTCTTC	CASSPVLDEQFF
TRBV6-5	NA	NA	TRBJ2-1	TGTGCCAGCAGAATTAGCGGATACAATGAGCAGTTCTTC	CASRISGYNEQFF
TRBV5-6	NA	NA	TRBJ2-7	TGTGCCAGCATGGGGGCTAGCGGCTCCTACGAGCAGTACTTC	CASMGASGSYEQYF
TRBV7-3	once	TRBD2	TRBJ2-3	TGTGCCAGCAGTGCTAGCGGGAGGGTGGATACGCAGTATTTT	CASSASGRVDTQYF
TRBV5-1	NA	NA	TRBJ2-3	TGCGCCAGCAGCCAACAAATCACAGATACGCAGTATTTT	CASSQQITDTQYF
TRBV25-1	NA	NA	TRBJ2-7	TGTGCCAGCAGGAACAGCTACGAGCAGTACTTC	CASRNSYEQYF
TRBV10-3	NA	TRBD2	TRBJ2-1	TGTGCCATCAGCGGACTAGCGGGAGGGAACAATGAGCAGTTCTTC	CAISGLAGGNNEQFF
TRBV19	NA	TRBD2	TRBJ2-1	TGTGCCAGTAGACTAGCGGGGGGCTCCTACAATGAGCAGTTCTTC	CASRLAGGSYNEQFF
TRBV5-1	NA	NA	TRBJ2-7	TGCGCCAGCAGCACACAGACAGGAGGCTTTGGGGCCTACGAGCAGTACTTC	CASSTQTGGFGAYEQYF
TRBV5-1	NA	NA	TRBJ2-1	TGCGCCAGCATCCGGGACTGGAGCTCCTACAATGAGCAGTTCTTC	CASIRDWSSYNEQFF
TRBV5-1	NA	TRBD1	TRBJ1-4	TGCGCCAGTGGCGAGGGGGCTGGGGAAAAACTGTTTTTT	CASGEGAGEKLFF
TRBV19	few	TRBD2	TRBJ2-7	TGTGCCAGTAGCCTCGGGACTAGCGGTGCCTACGAGCAGTACTTC	CASSLGTSGAYEQYF
TRBV19	NA	TRBD1	TRBJ2-7	TGTGCCAGTAGTAAGACAGGGCCCGCGGGCGAGCAGTACTTC	CASSKTGPAGEQYF
TRBV18	NA	NA	TRBJ2-2	TGTGCCAGCTCCCCATCGAGGGAGTACACCGGGGAGCTGTTTTTT	CASSPSREYTGELFF